This TCR beta chain was profiled in a study of shared clonotypes between healthy human individuals. The wider study: There were three CD4 naive, three CD4 memory, two CD8 naive and one CD8 memory plates per donor.

Overall study results and limits: Clonotypes which were not shared had lower generation probabilities than clonotypes that all four donors shared.

Sequencing used immunoSEQ multiplex PCR; TCRdb keeps in-frame clones, though not all of them. The data show around 2,000,000 clones, with about 95% seen just once and more than 0.95% held by the top ten. The CDR3 consists of 15 residues. Germline V lookup: CDR1 MGHRA, CDR2 YSYEKL. Trimming cost V 4 bases and J 6 bases, with 17 bases left between them. A remark on this clone: Its antigen remains unidentified.

Only CD45RO-negative cells positively selected for CCR7 counted as naive CD8 cells, so terminally differentiated effector memory CD45RA+ cells were excluded. This receptor was obtained from a man younger than 35 in good health. Source material: naive CD8+ T cells sorted from blood. The chain links TRBV4-1 to TRBJ2-3; no reliable D call. The CDR3 sequence is CASSPRWADRDTQYF. Here the CDR3 DNA reads TGCGCCAGCAGCCCGCGGTGGGCGGACCGGGATACGCAGTATTTT.